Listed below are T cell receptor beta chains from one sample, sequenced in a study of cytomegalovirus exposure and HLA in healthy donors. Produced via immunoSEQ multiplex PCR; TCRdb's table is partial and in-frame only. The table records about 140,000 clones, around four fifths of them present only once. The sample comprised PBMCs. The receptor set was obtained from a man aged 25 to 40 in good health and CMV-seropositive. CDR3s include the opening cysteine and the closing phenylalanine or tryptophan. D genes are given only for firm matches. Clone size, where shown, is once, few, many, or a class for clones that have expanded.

cdr3_nt: TGTGCCAGCAGCCTTGACAGTAACTATGGCTACACCTTC; cdr3_aa: CASSLDSNYGYTF; v_call: TRBV11-1; clone_size: NA; d_call: NA; cdr3_length: 13; j_call: TRBJ1-2
cdr3_nt: TGTGCCAGCAGCTTAGGCGTCAGGGGGTTGCAGTTCTTC; cdr3_aa: CASSLGVRGLQFF; v_call: TRBV13; clone_size: NA; d_call: TRBD1; cdr3_length: 13; j_call: TRBJ2-1
cdr3_nt: TGTGCCAGCAGTTACGGACTTAAAGAGACCCAGTACTTC; cdr3_aa: CASSYGLKETQYF; v_call: TRBV6-5; clone_size: NA; d_call: NA; cdr3_length: 13; j_call: TRBJ2-5
cdr3_nt: TGCGCCAGCAGCGCGGACAGGGTCTACGAGCAGTACTTC; cdr3_aa: CASSADRVYEQYF; v_call: TRBV5-1; clone_size: many; d_call: TRBD1; cdr3_length: 13; j_call: TRBJ2-7
cdr3_nt: TGTGCCAGCAGCTTGGGTGGGACAGGCAATCAGCCCCAGCATTTT; cdr3_aa: CASSLGGTGNQPQHF; v_call: TRBV5-8; clone_size: NA; d_call: TRBD1; cdr3_length: 15; j_call: TRBJ1-5
cdr3_nt: TGTGCCAGCAGCCAAAAAGAGACCCAGTACTTC; cdr3_aa: CASSQKETQYF; v_call: TRBV2; clone_size: NA; d_call: NA; cdr3_length: 11; j_call: TRBJ2-5
cdr3_nt: TGTGCCAGCAGTGAAGGACAGGGGTTATACGAGCAGTACTTC; cdr3_aa: CASSEGQGLYEQYF; v_call: TRBV6-1; clone_size: NA; d_call: TRBD1; cdr3_length: 14; j_call: TRBJ2-7
cdr3_nt: TGTGCCAGCAGCAACCTCCGGACAGGGGGAATTGGGGAAAAACTGTTTTTT; cdr3_aa: CASSNLRTGGIGEKLFF; v_call: TRBV14; clone_size: once; d_call: TRBD1; cdr3_length: 17; j_call: TRBJ1-4
cdr3_nt: TGTGCCAGCAGTCAGAGCGGGGGGTACCCGGGAGGCTACACCTTC; cdr3_aa: CASSQSGGYPGGYTF; v_call: TRBV6-6; clone_size: NA; d_call: NA; cdr3_length: 15; j_call: TRBJ1-2
cdr3_nt: TGTGCCAGCAGCTTAAGCAGACAGGGCAACACTGAAGCTTTCTTT; cdr3_aa: CASSLSRQGNTEAFF; v_call: TRBV7-2; clone_size: NA; d_call: TRBD1; cdr3_length: 15; j_call: TRBJ1-1
cdr3_nt: TGTGCCAGCAGCTTGGAAAGGGGTACGAAACAGCCCCAGCATTTT; cdr3_aa: CASSLERGTKQPQHF; v_call: TRBV5-6; clone_size: NA; d_call: NA; cdr3_length: 15; j_call: TRBJ1-5
cdr3_nt: TGTGCCAGCAGGGGGACAGGCCTTTCCTACGAGCAGTACTTC; cdr3_aa: CASRGTGLSYEQYF; v_call: TRBV25-1; clone_size: NA; d_call: TRBD1; cdr3_length: 14; j_call: TRBJ2-7
cdr3_nt: TGCGCCAGCAGCTTGGAGGGGGGGCTGAGCCAAGAGACCCAGTACTTC; cdr3_aa: CASSLEGGLSQETQYF; v_call: TRBV5-1; clone_size: NA; d_call: NA; cdr3_length: 16; j_call: TRBJ2-5
cdr3_nt: TGTGCCAGCAGCTTGGAGGCCTCAGGTACCTCTGGGGCCAACGTCCTGACTTTC; cdr3_aa: CASSLEASGTSGANVLTF; v_call: TRBV5-6; clone_size: NA; d_call: NA; cdr3_length: 18; j_call: TRBJ2-6
cdr3_nt: TGTGCCAGCAGTTTAGGCCGCTCAGATACGCAGTATTTT; cdr3_aa: CASSLGRSDTQYF; v_call: TRBV27; clone_size: once; d_call: NA; cdr3_length: 13; j_call: TRBJ2-3
cdr3_nt: TGTGCCAGCAGCTTTCGGGGGGCCTACGAGCAGTACTTC; cdr3_aa: CASSFRGAYEQYF; v_call: TRBV5-4; clone_size: NA; d_call: TRBD2; cdr3_length: 13; j_call: TRBJ2-7
cdr3_nt: TGCGCCAGTTCTCCCGGGACAGGGGGCTTTGAGACCCAGTACTTC; cdr3_aa: CASSPGTGGFETQYF; v_call: TRBV10-2; clone_size: NA; d_call: TRBD1; cdr3_length: 15; j_call: TRBJ2-5
cdr3_nt: TGTGCCAGCAGTTACTCGATACAGGGGGGGCAGCCCCAGCATTTT; cdr3_aa: CASSYSIQGGQPQHF; v_call: TRBV6-5; clone_size: NA; d_call: TRBD1; cdr3_length: 15; j_call: TRBJ1-5
cdr3_nt: TGTGCCAGCAGTTTAACGGGTCTTAGCGGGAGCTCCGAGCAGTACTTC; cdr3_aa: CASSLTGLSGSSEQYF; v_call: TRBV27; clone_size: once; d_call: TRBD2; cdr3_length: 16; j_call: TRBJ2-7
cdr3_nt: TGTGCCAGCAGACTAGGGTTAACCGGGGAGCTGTTTTTT; cdr3_aa: CASRLGLTGELFF; v_call: TRBV7-3; clone_size: few; d_call: NA; cdr3_length: 13; j_call: TRBJ2-2
cdr3_nt: TGTGCCAGCTCCTGGGACAGGGGGCAGCCCCAGCATTTT; cdr3_aa: CASSWDRGQPQHF; v_call: TRBV27; clone_size: NA; d_call: TRBD1; cdr3_length: 13; j_call: TRBJ1-5
cdr3_nt: TGTGCCAGCAGAACTAGCGGGGGGGCCTACAATGAGCAGTTCTTC; cdr3_aa: CASRTSGGAYNEQFF; v_call: TRBV6-1; clone_size: NA; d_call: TRBD2; cdr3_length: 15; j_call: TRBJ2-1
cdr3_nt: TGCGCCAGCAGCCGATCTTGGGGGGACTCCAATCAGCCCCAGCATTTT; cdr3_aa: CASSRSWGDSNQPQHF; v_call: TRBV4-1; clone_size: few; d_call: NA; cdr3_length: 16; j_call: TRBJ1-5
cdr3_nt: TGTGCCAGCAGTTACACCACTAGCGGGGGGGGGTACGAGCAGTACTTC; cdr3_aa: CASSYTTSGGGYEQYF; v_call: TRBV6-5; clone_size: NA; d_call: TRBD2; cdr3_length: 16; j_call: TRBJ2-7
cdr3_nt: TGTGCCAGCAGCGGGGAACAGAAAAGGGGAGAGACCCAGTACTTC; cdr3_aa: CASSGEQKRGETQYF; v_call: TRBV5-6; clone_size: NA; d_call: NA; cdr3_length: 15; j_call: TRBJ2-5
cdr3_nt: TGTGCCAGCAGCTTTACACAGAGTAACTATGGCTACACCTTC; cdr3_aa: CASSFTQSNYGYTF; v_call: TRBV7-8; clone_size: NA; d_call: NA; cdr3_length: 14; j_call: TRBJ1-2
cdr3_nt: TGTGCCAGCAGCCCCGGGGGGGACCGCTATGGCTACACCTTC; cdr3_aa: CASSPGGDRYGYTF; v_call: TRBV7-3; clone_size: NA; d_call: NA; cdr3_length: 14; j_call: TRBJ1-2
cdr3_nt: TGTGCCAGCAGTTACTATCAGCGGGGCCAAGAGACCCAGTACTTC; cdr3_aa: CASSYYQRGQETQYF; v_call: TRBV6-6; clone_size: NA; d_call: TRBD2; cdr3_length: 15; j_call: TRBJ2-5
cdr3_nt: TGTGCCAGCAGCTTAGAGTCCCGGACTTACGAGCAGTACTTC; cdr3_aa: CASSLESRTYEQYF; v_call: TRBV7-8; clone_size: NA; d_call: NA; cdr3_length: 14; j_call: TRBJ2-7
cdr3_nt: TGTGCCAGTTCTCCAACGGGTACTAATGAAAAACTGTTTTTT; cdr3_aa: CASSPTGTNEKLFF; v_call: TRBV19; clone_size: NA; d_call: NA; cdr3_length: 14; j_call: TRBJ1-4
cdr3_nt: TGTGCCAGCAGCTTAGAGGGGTTGGACACTGAAGCTTTCTTT; cdr3_aa: CASSLEGLDTEAFF; v_call: TRBV7-2; clone_size: NA; d_call: NA; cdr3_length: 14; j_call: TRBJ1-1
cdr3_nt: TGTGCCAGCAGCAGGGGGACTAGCGGGGGCTATGAGCAGTTCTTC; cdr3_aa: CASSRGTSGGYEQFF; v_call: TRBV7-9; clone_size: NA; d_call: TRBD2; cdr3_length: 15; j_call: TRBJ2-1
cdr3_nt: TGTGCCAGCAGGAGTGGGCCCTACGAGCAGTACTTC; cdr3_aa: CASRSGPYEQYF; v_call: TRBV6-6; clone_size: NA; d_call: NA; cdr3_length: 12; j_call: TRBJ2-7
cdr3_nt: TGTGCCAGCAGCTTAGTTTCGGTAGCGGGGGAGAACACCGGGGAGCTGTTTTTT; cdr3_aa: CASSLVSVAGENTGELFF; v_call: TRBV7-2; clone_size: NA; d_call: TRBD2; cdr3_length: 18; j_call: TRBJ2-2
cdr3_nt: TGTGCCAGTAGTATACGGGGGGCTACGCATGGCTACACCTTC; cdr3_aa: CASSIRGATHGYTF; v_call: TRBV19; clone_size: NA; d_call: NA; cdr3_length: 14; j_call: TRBJ1-2
cdr3_nt: TGTGCCAGCAGCCCGGGGGGGCCGAAGATGGGTTACGAGCAGTACTTC; cdr3_aa: CASSPGGPKMGYEQYF; v_call: TRBV9; clone_size: few; d_call: TRBD2; cdr3_length: 16; j_call: TRBJ2-7
cdr3_nt: TGCGCCAGCAGCGCCCTGACAGTGAACACTGAAGCTTTCTTT; cdr3_aa: CASSALTVNTEAFF; v_call: TRBV5-1; clone_size: NA; d_call: NA; cdr3_length: 14; j_call: TRBJ1-1
cdr3_nt: TGTGCCAGCAGCGGCGAGACACTAGCGGGCAACCAAGAGACCCAGTACTTC; cdr3_aa: CASSGETLAGNQETQYF; v_call: TRBV9; clone_size: few; d_call: TRBD2; cdr3_length: 17; j_call: TRBJ2-5
cdr3_nt: TGTGCCAGCAGCGCGAGAGCGGGAGATTCGGACGAGCAGTACTTC; cdr3_aa: CASSARAGDSDEQYF; v_call: TRBV9; clone_size: once; d_call: TRBD2; cdr3_length: 15; j_call: TRBJ2-7
cdr3_nt: TGTGCCAGCAGTTTTCAGGAGAACACTGAAGCTTTCTTT; cdr3_aa: CASSFQENTEAFF; v_call: TRBV7-6; clone_size: NA; d_call: NA; cdr3_length: 13; j_call: TRBJ1-1
cdr3_nt: TGTGCCTGGAGTGTAGAGGGTTTTGGGAACTATGGCTACACCTTC; cdr3_aa: CAWSVEGFGNYGYTF; v_call: TRBV30; clone_size: NA; d_call: NA; cdr3_length: 15; j_call: TRBJ1-2
cdr3_nt: TGTGCCAGCAGCCCAGCGGGACTAGCGGCCACAGATACGCAGTATTTT; cdr3_aa: CASSPAGLAATDTQYF; v_call: TRBV5-4; clone_size: NA; d_call: TRBD2; cdr3_length: 16; j_call: TRBJ2-3
cdr3_nt: TGCAGCGTTGAAAGGGGATCCGAGACCCAGTACTTC; cdr3_aa: CSVERGSETQYF; v_call: TRBV29-1; clone_size: NA; d_call: NA; cdr3_length: 12; j_call: TRBJ2-5
cdr3_nt: TGTGCCAGCAGAACCGGGACAGGGGGTTACAATGAGCAGTTCTTC; cdr3_aa: CASRTGTGGYNEQFF; v_call: TRBV27; clone_size: NA; d_call: TRBD1; cdr3_length: 15; j_call: TRBJ2-1